The 10 T cell receptor beta chains below come from one sample, sequenced in a study of T cell therapy after organ transplantation. Their target antigens are unknown. Produced via immunoSEQ multiplex PCR; TCRdb's table is partial and in-frame only. The table has about 48,000 clones, 94% seen once. The sequencing used CD8+ T cells from blood, collected before autologous CMV-specific T cell therapy. The receptors originated from a human patient who had received a solid organ transplant and had CMV disease.

The CDR3 sequence is CASSPGRPGELFF. DNA for the CDR3: TGTGCCAGCAGCCCCGGTCGGCCCGGGGAGCTGTTTTTT. V usage is TRBV6-5 and J usage is TRBJ2-2, with D unclear. V was pared by 6 bases and J by 6 bases, with 11 bases between. The CDR3 covers 13 residues. Germline CDR1 and CDR2: MNHEY and SVGAGI.

This chain uses TRBV27 with TRBJ2-2; D not certain. The CDR3 has 13 amino acids. The V end was cut by 5 bases, the J end by 0 bases, with 4 bases between. Germline CDR1 reads MNHEY; CDR2 reads SMNVEV (reference sequence). The CDR3 DNA follows: TGTGCCAGCAGTCTCACGAACACCGGGGAGCTGTTTTTT. It is translated as CASSLTNTGELFF.

V usage is TRBV6-5 and J usage is TRBJ1-4, with a possible D match to TRBD1 (5 bases). The V end lost 6 bases, the J end lost 5 bases, and 13 bases lay between the germline ends. The germline V gene encodes CDR1 MNHEY and CDR2 SVGAGI. There are 14 residues in the CDR3. CDR3: CASRYQGSNEKLFF. In DNA, the CDR3 is TGTGCCAGCAGGTACCAGGGAAGCAATGAAAAACTGTTTTTT.

This chain joins TRBV27 and TRBJ2-4; 9 bases match TRBD2. The V segment lost 8 bases and the J segment 1 base; nucleotides outside the gene matches: 3. The CDR3 extends over 14 amino acids. CDR1 MNHEY and CDR2 SMNVEV come from the germline V gene (reference sequence). The CDR3 loop is CASSSGRAKNIQYF. The CDR3, as DNA: TGTGCCAGCTCGAGCGGGAGGGCCAAAAACATTCAGTACTTC.

This clone appeared a single time. This chain joins TRBV27 and TRBJ1-3; possible D gene TRBD1, 5 bases. The V gene lost 2 bases and the J gene lost 6 bases, with 14 bases spanning the gap. Germline CDR1 is MNHEY and CDR2 is SMNVEV (reference sequence). The CDR3 length is 15 residues. The chain's CDR3 is CASSLGTEGSNTIYF. The CDR3 DNA follows: TGTGCCAGCAGTTTAGGTACAGAGGGGTCAAACACCATATATTTT.

This rearrangement joins TRBV19 to TRBJ1-5; tentative D call: TRBD2 (6 bases). Gene TRBJ2-3 matches the end of the DNA better, so the J call may be wrong. This CDR3 has 14 residues. Germline V gives CDR1 LNHDA, CDR2 SQIVND (reference sequence). Written as DNA, the CDR3 is TGTGCCAGTAGCTCGGTCGGGGGAGCAGTGACCCAGTATTTT. Amino acid sequence: CASSSVGGAVTQYF.

This chain connects TRBV19 to TRBJ1-1, with a tentative D call TRBD1 (5 bases). This CDR3 has 13 residues. CDR1 and CDR2 from the germline V gene are LNHDA and SQIVND (reference sequence). Trimming cost V 11 bases and J 4 bases, with 17 bases left between them. The CDR3 sequence: CAAGRDFRTEAFF. The CDR3 nucleotides read TGTGCCGCAGGCAGGGATTTCCGCACTGAAGCTTTCTTT.

This rearrangement joins TRBV4-1 to TRBJ2-1; D is uncertain. CDR3 length: 14 amino acids. Germline assignment: CDR1 MGHRA and CDR2 YSYEKL. Trimming cost V 0 bases and J 4 bases, with 7 bases left between them. The CDR3: CASSQDAGYNEQFF. CDR3 nucleotide sequence: TGCGCCAGCAGCCAAGACGCCGGGTACAATGAGCAGTTCTTC.

Only one count was recorded for this clone. The chain joins TRBV30 to TRBJ2-7, with 7 bases fitting TRBD2. This CDR3 has 14 amino acids. Germline CDR1 is GTSNPN and CDR2 is SVGIG (reference sequence). V gave up 5 bases and J gave up 0 bases; unmatched junction bases: 7. CDR3 sequence (DNA): TGTGCCTGGGATAGGGGAGGGAGCTCCTACGAGCAGTACTTC. Its translation is CAWDRGGSSYEQYF.

This chain uses TRBV5-1 with TRBJ2-7; D is unclear. Trimming pared 4 bases from V and 5 bases from J, leaving 10 bases between. The germline V gene encodes CDR1 SGHRS and CDR2 YFSETQ. This CDR3 region has 12 residues. CDR3 in amino acids: CASSPGYHEQYF. The CDR3 nucleotides read TGCGCCAGCAGCCCCGGTTACCACGAGCAGTACTTC.